Below, 18 T cell receptor beta chains from the same sample are listed, as sequenced in a study of T cell responses to AZD1222 COVID-19 vaccine. Measured with immunoSEQ multiplex PCR; TCRdb has only the in-frame clones, and not every one. The sample includes about 120,000 clones, roughly 88% of them seen just once. The sample in question was peripheral blood, obtained on day 0 of MenACWY control vaccination. Receptor source: an adult in good health.

A word on this clone: At the DNA level, this CDR3 is encoded by other sequences in the same sample as well. V gene TRBV3-1 (or the pseudogene TRBV3-2) combines with J gene TRBJ2-1; D gene uncertain. CDR3 length equals 14 residues. With 0 bases removed from V and 2 bases from J, the gap between germline ends came to 5 bases. Germline CDR1 LGHDT, CDR2 YNNKEL (reference sequence). For the CDR3, the DNA is TGTGCCAGCAGCCAAGATAGGGCCTACAATGAGCAGTTCTTC. Protein product: CASSQDRAYNEQFF.

In its sample, this clone was seen a few times. The sample carries other DNA sequences with the same CDR3. CDR3 loop: CASSLDRVNYGYTF. CDR3 nucleotide sequence: TGTGCCAGCAGCTTGGACAGGGTTAACTATGGCTACACCTTC. This chain uses TRBV5-5 with TRBJ1-2; possible D gene TRBD1, 6 bases. V gave up 0 bases and J gave up 1 base, with 7 bases separating them. From germline, CDR1 is SGHKS and CDR2 YYEKEE (reference sequence). The CDR3 is 14 amino acids.

J is TRBJ2-5 and V is TRBV18, with D possibly being TRBD2 (6 bases). The CDR3 has 14 amino acids. Germline lookup yields CDR1 KGHSH and CDR2 LQKENI. Trimming stripped 3 bases from V and 4 bases from J, with 12 bases between. CDR3 bases: TGTGCCAGCTCACCGGGGCGGGGAGGAGAGACCCAGTACTTC. Protein: CASSPGRGGETQYF.

This clone was seen more than once but under ten times. The chain has TRBV30 and TRBJ1-1, with TRBD1 as a possible D gene (5 bases). This CDR3 spans 12 amino acids. Trimming removed 4 bases at V and 0 bases at J, with 6 bases between. Germline V lookup: CDR1 GTSNPN, CDR2 SVGIG (reference sequence). CDR3 in DNA: TGTGCCTGGAAGGGGATGAACACTGAAGCTTTCTTT. Translating it yields CAWKGMNTEAFF.

The chain employs TRBV4-2 and TRBJ2-7; 12 positions match TRBD2. There are 14 residues in the CDR3. The germline V gene encodes CDR1 LGHNA and CDR2 YNFKEQ. V lost 3 bases to trimming and J lost 7 bases; unmatched junction nucleotides: 4. The CDR3 spells CASSQTSGSGEQYF. CDR3 nucleotides: TGTGCCAGCAGCCAGACTAGCGGGAGCGGTGAGCAGTACTTC.

This chain joins TRBV28 and TRBJ1-2, with a weak D call TRBD1 (5 bases). Germline CDR1 and CDR2: MDHEN and SYDVKM. V was trimmed by 8 bases and J by 7 bases, leaving 14 bases between them. The CDR3 totals 12 residues. CDR3 nucleotides: TGTGCCAGCCGTAACCCGGGGGGTGGCTACACCTTC. Translation: CASRNPGGGYTF.

V usage is TRBV2 and J usage is TRBJ2-1; 9 bases line up with TRBD2. This CDR3 has 14 amino acids. The trim removed 7 bases at V and 7 bases at J, leaving 8 bases unmatched. Germline CDR1 SNHLY, CDR2 FYNNEI. CDR3 in DNA: TGTGCCAGCACCGGAAGGGCGGGAGGGAATGAGCAGTTCTTC. Translated: CASTGRAGGNEQFF.

This sequence joins TRBV28 and TRBJ1-6; weak D call: TRBD1 (5 bases). Looked up from germline, CDR1 is MDHEN and CDR2 is SYDVKM. Trimming left V 3 bases short and J 8 bases short, with 17 bases between. The CDR3 consists of 16 residues. The CDR3 coding sequence is TGTGCCAGCAGTTTCGTGTTGGGGGGTTCGCATTCACCCCTCCACTTT. Translated, it gives CASSFVLGGSHSPLHF.

Here the CDR3 DNA reads TGTGCCAGCAGCAGGGACAGGGCAGGTCCTGAAGCTTTCTTT. Translating gives CASSRDRAGPEAFF. This chain joins TRBV11-1 and TRBJ1-1, with 9 bases identical to TRBD1. CDR3 size: 14 residues. The germline CDR1 and CDR2 sequences are SGHAT and FQDESV (reference sequence). V dropped 5 bases and J dropped 6; count of bases not matched to a gene: 7.

The rearrangement uses TRBV6-5 and TRBJ2-7; 14 bases align to TRBD2. Losses at the gene ends were 2 bases for V and 6 bases for J; bases not matched to a gene: 3. Germline lookup yields CDR1 MNHEY and CDR2 SVGAGI. The CDR3 is made up of 15 amino acids. The CDR3 sequence: CASSYRLAGGREQYF. The CDR3 DNA sequence: TGTGCCAGCAGTTACCGACTAGCGGGAGGGCGCGAGCAGTACTTC.

V is TRBV27 and J is TRBJ1-3, with 8 bases fitting TRBD1. Germline loops: CDR1 MNHEY, CDR2 SMNVEV (reference sequence). The V and J ends lost 6 bases and 0 bases, in that order; junction bases with no gene match: 4. This CDR3 has 15 amino acids. The CDR3 DNA is TGTGCCAGCAGCCGAGGGACAGGCTCTGGAAACACCATATATTTT. This codes for CASSRGTGSGNTIYF.

The chain joins TRBV12-5 to TRBJ1-1; D not certain. CDR3 length: 13 residues. Trimming took off 2 bases at V and 8 bases at J, with 12 bases between the two ends. Germline values: CDR1 LGHNT, CDR2 FRNRAP. The CDR3 spells CASGLLPGDEAFF. CDR3 bases: TGTGCTAGTGGTTTGCTGCCCGGAGACGAAGCTTTCTTT. The complete variable domain, with remaining parts taken from reference TRBV12-5 and TRBJ1-1, reads DARVTQTPRHKVTEMGQEVTMRCQPILGHNTVFWYRQTMMQGLELLAYFRNRAPLDDSGMPKDRFSAEMPDATLATLKIQPSEPRDSAVYFCASGLLPGDEAFFGQGTRLTVV.

V usage is TRBV7-3 and J usage is TRBJ2-5; D is perhaps TRBD2 (6 bases). CDR1 is SGHTA and CDR2 is FQGTGA in the germline V gene. The CDR3 is 13 amino acids. Trimming took off 3 bases at V and 4 bases at J, with 9 bases between the two ends. CDR3: CASSFGRGETQYF. The CDR3 DNA sequence: TGTGCCAGCAGCTTTGGGCGGGGAGAGACCCAGTACTTC.

The J gene is TRBJ2-1, the V gene TRBV11-2; 9 nucleotides align to TRBD1. Germline V gives CDR1 SGHAT, CDR2 FQNNGV. With V trimmed by 3 bases and J by 16 bases, 7 bases remained unmatched. The CDR3 has 12 amino acids. The CDR3 DNA is TGTGCCAGCAGCTTGACCGGGACAGGGTCTTTCTTC. This sequence encodes CASSLTGTGSFF.

This chain uses TRBV11-2 with TRBJ1-6; TRBD1 aligns across 8 bases. The V segment lost 5 bases and the J segment 8 bases; nucleotides outside the gene matches: 11. The CDR3 runs 16 residues. Germline V gene data show CDR1 as SGHAT and CDR2 as FQNNGV. The CDR3 sequence: CASSRGGQGAHSPLHF. DNA of the CDR3: TGTGCCAGCAGCCGGGGGGGGCAGGGGGCACATTCACCCCTCCACTTT.

V and J are TRBV28 and TRBJ1-2, with a possible D match to TRBD1 (5 bases). Per the germline V gene, CDR1 is MDHEN and CDR2 is SYDVKM. CDR3 size: 15 residues. Deletions cut 6 bases from V and 4 bases from J, with 18 bases between. Here the CDR3 DNA reads TGTGCCAGCAGCCCGGGTCCTTTAAGGGGCTATGGCTACACCTTC. Translated: CASSPGPLRGYGYTF.

CDR3 DNA sequence: TGTGCCAGCAGTGATAGGGATCCTGGAAACACCATATATTTT. It translates to CASSDRDPGNTIYF. The rearrangement links TRBV2 to TRBJ1-3; D is unresolved. The CDR3 runs 14 residues. Trimming left V 3 bases short and J 2 bases short, with 8 bases between. The V gene's germline CDR1 is SNHLY and CDR2 FYNNEI.

This clone was detected only a few times. The rearrangement uses TRBV2 and TRBJ1-1; the D is unclear. This CDR3 is built from 13 residues. Trimming left V 5 bases short and J 2 bases short, with 9 bases between. CDR1 and CDR2 (germline): SNHLY, FYNNEI. DNA of the CDR3: TGTGCCAGCAGTATGGACGGTAACACTGAAGCTTTCTTT. It yields the protein CASSMDGNTEAFF.